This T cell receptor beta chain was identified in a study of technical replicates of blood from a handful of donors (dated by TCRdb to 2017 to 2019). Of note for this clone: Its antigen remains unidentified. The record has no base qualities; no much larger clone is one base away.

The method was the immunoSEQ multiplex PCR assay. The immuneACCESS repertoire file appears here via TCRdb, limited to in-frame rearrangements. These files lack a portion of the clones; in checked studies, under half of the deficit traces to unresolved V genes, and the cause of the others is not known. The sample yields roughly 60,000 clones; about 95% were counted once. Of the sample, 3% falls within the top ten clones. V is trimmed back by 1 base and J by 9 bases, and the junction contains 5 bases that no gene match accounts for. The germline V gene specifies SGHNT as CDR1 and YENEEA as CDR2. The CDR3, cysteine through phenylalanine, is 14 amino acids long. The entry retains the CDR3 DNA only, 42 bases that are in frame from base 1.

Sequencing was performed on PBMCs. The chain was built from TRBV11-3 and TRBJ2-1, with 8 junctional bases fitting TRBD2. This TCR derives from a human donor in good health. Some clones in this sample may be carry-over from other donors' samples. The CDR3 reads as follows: CASSLVSGVGEQFF. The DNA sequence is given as TGTGCCAGCAGCTTAGTTAGCGGGGTGGGTGAGCAGTTCTTC.